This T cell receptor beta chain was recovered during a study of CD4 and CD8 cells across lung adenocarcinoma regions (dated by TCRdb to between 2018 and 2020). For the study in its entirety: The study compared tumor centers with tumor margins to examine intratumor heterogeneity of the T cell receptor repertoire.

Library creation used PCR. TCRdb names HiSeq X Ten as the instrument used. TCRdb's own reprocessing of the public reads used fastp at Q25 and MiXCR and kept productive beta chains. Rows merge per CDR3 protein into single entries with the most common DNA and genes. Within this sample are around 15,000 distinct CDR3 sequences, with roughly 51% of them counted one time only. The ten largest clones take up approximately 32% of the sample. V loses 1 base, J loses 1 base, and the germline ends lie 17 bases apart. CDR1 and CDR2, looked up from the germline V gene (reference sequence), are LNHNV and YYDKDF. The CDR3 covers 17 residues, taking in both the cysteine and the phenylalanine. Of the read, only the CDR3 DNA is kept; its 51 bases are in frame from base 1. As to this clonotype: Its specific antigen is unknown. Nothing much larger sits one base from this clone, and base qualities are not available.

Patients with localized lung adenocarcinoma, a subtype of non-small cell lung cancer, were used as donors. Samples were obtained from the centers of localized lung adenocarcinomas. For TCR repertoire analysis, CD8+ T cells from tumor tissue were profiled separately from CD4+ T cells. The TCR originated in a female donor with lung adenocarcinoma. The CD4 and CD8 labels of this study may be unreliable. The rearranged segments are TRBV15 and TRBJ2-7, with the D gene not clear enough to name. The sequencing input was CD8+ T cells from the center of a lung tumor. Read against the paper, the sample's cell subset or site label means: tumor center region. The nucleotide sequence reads TGTGCCACCAGCAGAGGTGAGGCAGGAGCTTCTTCCTACGAGCAGTACTTC. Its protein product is CATSRGEAGASSYEQYF. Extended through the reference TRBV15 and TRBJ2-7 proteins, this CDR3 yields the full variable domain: DAMVIQNPRYQVTQFGKPVTLSCSQTLNHNVMYWYQQKSSQAPKLLFHYYDKDFNNEADTPDNFQSRRPNTSFCFLDIRSPGLGDTAMYLCATSRGEAGASSYEQYFGPGTRLTVT.